The 10 T cell receptor beta chains below were found in one sample sequenced in a study of shared clonotypes between healthy human individuals. Produced via immunoSEQ multiplex PCR; TCRdb's table is partial and in-frame only. The table records 750,000 to 1,000,000 clones, 80% to 95% of them present only once. CD8 cells classed as naive were CD45RO-negative and positively selected for CCR7, excluding terminally differentiated effector memory CD45RA+ cells. The sequenced sample consisted of naive CD8+ T cells sorted from blood. Every receptor here comes from a man younger than 40 in good health.

This clone occurred once. The rearrangement uses TRBV28 and TRBJ1-3, with TRBD1 matching over 9 bases. Germline CDR1 and CDR2: MDHEN and SYDVKM. Germline trimming cut 7 bases from V and 0 bases from J; bases unmatched to any gene: 7. The CDR3 sequence is 16 residues long. CDR3 nucleotide sequence: TGTGCCAGCAAGATAGGACAGGGGTTCTCTGGAAACACCATATATTTT. Translated: CASKIGQGFSGNTIYF.

The sample holds one count of this clone. This chain uses TRBV15 with TRBJ2-7; D is perhaps TRBD1 (6 bases). The CDR3 has 15 residues. Per germline, CDR1 LNHNV and CDR2 YYDKDF (reference sequence). The V end lost 0 bases, the J end lost 3 bases, and 12 bases lay between the germline ends. The CDR3: CATSRDLTGNYEQYF. CDR3 nucleotide sequence: TGTGCCACCAGCAGAGATCTGACAGGCAACTACGAGCAGTACTTC.

The chain couples TRBV27 to TRBJ1-1; 7 bases agree with TRBD1. This CDR3 contains 14 residues. Germline assignment: CDR1 MNHEY and CDR2 SMNVEV (reference sequence). V dropped 5 bases and J dropped 0; count of bases not matched to a gene: 3. CDR3 DNA sequence: TGTGCCAGCAGTACAGGGGTCATGAACACTGAAGCTTTCTTT. Translation gives CASSTGVMNTEAFF.

As for this clone: The same CDR3 can be traced to other DNA sequences in this sample. The gene calls are TRBV27 and TRBJ2-5; 9 positions agree with TRBD1. Germline-derived CDR1 and CDR2 are MNHEY and SMNVEV (reference sequence). The trim removed 2 bases at V and 5 bases at J, leaving 9 bases unmatched. The CDR3 length is 16 residues. DNA for the CDR3: TGTGCCAGCAGTTTACTCTCGGACAGGGGTGAGGAGACCCAGTACTTC. Translating it yields CASSLLSDRGEETQYF.

The rearrangement uses TRBV7-9 and TRBJ2-5; D is uncertain. V lost 5 bases to trimming and J lost 4 bases, with 14 bases between them. This CDR3 spans 14 amino acids. The germline CDR1 and CDR2 sequences are SEHNR and FQNEAQ (reference sequence). The CDR3 here is CASSPPSGGETQYF. As DNA, the CDR3 is TGTGCCAGCAGCCCTCCGTCCGGCGGAGAGACCCAGTACTTC.

A single count supports this clone. The chain uses TRBV28 and TRBJ2-3, with D maybe TRBD1 (5 bases). V was clipped by 9 bases and J by 6 bases, with 19 bases between them. CDR1 MDHEN and CDR2 SYDVKM come from the germline V gene. The CDR3 is 14 amino acids. The CDR3: CASSPPMGPDTQYF. The DNA for the CDR3 is TGTGCCAGTTCTCCCCCTATGGGGCCGGATACGCAGTATTTT.

The chain is built from TRBV28 and TRBJ2-7; D is ambiguous. This CDR3 has 16 residues. Deletions cut 5 bases from V and 1 base from J, with 18 bases between. Germline values: CDR1 MDHEN, CDR2 SYDVKM. Here the CDR3 reads CASSGTFSSRSYEQYF. The CDR3 DNA reads TGTGCCAGCAGTGGAACATTTTCATCTCGGTCCTACGAGCAGTACTTC.

This sequence joins TRBV27 and TRBJ2-1; no clear D gene. CDR1 is MNHEY, CDR2 SMNVEV, per germline (reference sequence). Trimming pared 4 bases from V and 15 bases from J, leaving 19 bases between. The length of the CDR3 is 13 residues. The CDR3 loop is CASSWWYPGKWFF. For the CDR3, the DNA is TGTGCCAGCAGTTGGTGGTACCCCGGAAAATGGTTCTTC.

The J gene is TRBJ2-2, the V gene TRBV28; 7 positions agree with TRBD1. There are 15 residues in the CDR3. The V gene's germline CDR1 is MDHEN and CDR2 SYDVKM. V was clipped by 4 bases and J by 4 bases; unmatched bases: 6. CDR3 residues: CASSSPGTATGELFF. CDR3 coding DNA: TGTGCCAGCAGTTCACCAGGGACAGCCACCGGGGAGCTGTTTTTT.

The V and J genes are TRBV6-1 and TRBJ2-1; TRBD2 aligns across 11 bases. Germline V gene sequence: CDR1 MNHNS, CDR2 SASEGT. The CDR3 is 16 amino acids. The trim removed 3 bases at V and 8 bases at J, leaving 9 bases unmatched. CDR3 protein: CASSDWGLAVGDEQFF. CDR3 DNA sequence: TGTGCCAGCAGTGATTGGGGACTAGCGGTAGGTGATGAGCAGTTCTTC.